This paragraph reports one T cell receptor beta chain. Profiled with immunoSEQ multiplex PCR; TCRdb holds only in-frame clones, not every one. The sample lists about 50,000 clones; 92% were seen once. The V end was cut by 5 bases, the J end by 2 bases, with 15 bases between. The CDR3 sequence is 15 residues long. Looked up from germline, CDR1 is ENHRY and CDR2 is SYGVKD. The sample comes from a study of T cell changes during pregnancy in multiple sclerosis. The chain uses TRBV10-3 and TRBJ1-1, with TRBD1 as a possible D gene (6 bases). The specimen was CD4+ T cells from peripheral blood mononuclear cells, collected after pregnancy. The sequence was collected from a female donor with multiple sclerosis, enrolled in a pregnancy study. In DNA form, the CDR3 reads TGTGCCATCAGTCCACGGACAGAATCAAACACTGAAGCTTTCTTT. As protein: CAISPRTESNTEAFF.